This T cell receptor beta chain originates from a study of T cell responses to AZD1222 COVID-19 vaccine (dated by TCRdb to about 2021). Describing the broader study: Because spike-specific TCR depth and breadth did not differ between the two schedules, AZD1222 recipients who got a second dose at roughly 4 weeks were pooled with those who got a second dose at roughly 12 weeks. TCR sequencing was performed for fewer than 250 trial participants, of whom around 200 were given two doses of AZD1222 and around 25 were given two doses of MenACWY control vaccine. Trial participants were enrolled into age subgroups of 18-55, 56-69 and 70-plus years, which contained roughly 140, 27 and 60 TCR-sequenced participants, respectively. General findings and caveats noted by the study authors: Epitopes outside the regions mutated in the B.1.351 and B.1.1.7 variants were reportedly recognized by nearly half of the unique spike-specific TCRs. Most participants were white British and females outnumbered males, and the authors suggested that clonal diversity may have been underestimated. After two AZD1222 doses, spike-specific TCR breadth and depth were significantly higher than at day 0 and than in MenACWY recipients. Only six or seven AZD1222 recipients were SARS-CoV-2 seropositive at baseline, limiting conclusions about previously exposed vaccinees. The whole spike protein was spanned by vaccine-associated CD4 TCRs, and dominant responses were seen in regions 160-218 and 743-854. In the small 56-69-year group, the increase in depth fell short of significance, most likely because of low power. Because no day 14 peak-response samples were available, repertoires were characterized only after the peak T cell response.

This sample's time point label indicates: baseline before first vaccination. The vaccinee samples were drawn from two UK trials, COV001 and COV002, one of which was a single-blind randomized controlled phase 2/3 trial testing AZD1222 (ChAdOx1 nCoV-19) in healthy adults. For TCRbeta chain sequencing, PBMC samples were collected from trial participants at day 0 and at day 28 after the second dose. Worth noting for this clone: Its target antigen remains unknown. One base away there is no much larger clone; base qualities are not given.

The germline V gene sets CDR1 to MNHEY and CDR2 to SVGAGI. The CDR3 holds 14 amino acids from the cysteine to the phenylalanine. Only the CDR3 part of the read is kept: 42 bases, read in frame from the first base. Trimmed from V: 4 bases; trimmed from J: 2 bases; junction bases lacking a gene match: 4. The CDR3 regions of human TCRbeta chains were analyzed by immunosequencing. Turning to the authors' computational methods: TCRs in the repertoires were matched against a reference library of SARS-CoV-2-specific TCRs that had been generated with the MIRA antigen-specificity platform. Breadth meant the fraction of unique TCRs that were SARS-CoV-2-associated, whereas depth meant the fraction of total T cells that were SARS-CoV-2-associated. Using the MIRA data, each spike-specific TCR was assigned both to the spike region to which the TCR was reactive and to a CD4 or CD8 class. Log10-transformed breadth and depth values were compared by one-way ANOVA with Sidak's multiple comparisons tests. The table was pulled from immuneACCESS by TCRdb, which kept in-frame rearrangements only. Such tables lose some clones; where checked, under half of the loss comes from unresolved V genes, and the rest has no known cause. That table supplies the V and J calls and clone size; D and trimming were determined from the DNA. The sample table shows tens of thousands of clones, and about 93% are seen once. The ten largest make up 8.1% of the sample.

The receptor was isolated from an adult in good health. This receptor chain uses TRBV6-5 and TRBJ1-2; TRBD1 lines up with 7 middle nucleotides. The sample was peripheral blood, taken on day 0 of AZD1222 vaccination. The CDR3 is CASSFRTGNYGYTF. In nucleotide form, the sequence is TGTGCCAGCAGTTTCAGGACAGGAAACTATGGCTACACCTTC.